This passage covers 16 T cell receptor beta chains from one sample sequenced in a study of blood T cell repertoires in COVID-19. Assay: immunoSEQ multiplex PCR; the TCRdb copy retains only in-frame clones and omits some. The table shows some 110,000 clones, with roughly nine tenths occurring only once. The specimen sequenced was peripheral blood. The receptors come from a human donor in a cohort sampled during active COVID-19.

The chain uses TRBV2 and TRBJ1-1, with D unresolved. CDR1 is SNHLY, CDR2 FYNNEI, per germline. CDR3 length: 14 amino acids. Trimming left V 4 bases short and J 0 bases short, with 9 bases between. In DNA form, the CDR3 reads TGTGCCAGCAGTGGAAACATTATGAACACTGAAGCTTTCTTT. Translation gives CASSGNIMNTEAFF.

This sequence joins TRBV21-1 and TRBJ2-3; the table's D gene call, TRBD2, was not cross checked with the DNA. TRBV21-1 is an annotated pseudogene. There are 20 residues in the CDR3. CDR3 protein: CASSSPQGSGRSFLTDTQYF. The CDR3 nucleotides read TGTGCCAGCAGCTCTCCTCAGGGTAGCGGGAGGTCCTTTCTCACAGATACGCAGTATTTT.

The rearrangement joins TRBV19 to TRBJ1-2; D ambiguous. The CDR3 totals 11 residues. The V gene's germline CDR1 is LNHDA and CDR2 SQIVND (reference sequence). Trimming removed 8 bases from V and 5 bases from J, with 9 bases in between. CDR3 amino acids: CASERGYGYTF. CDR3 nucleotide sequence: TGTGCCAGTGAGAGAGGATATGGCTACACCTTC.

In this sample, this clone turned up once. The chain has TRBV4-1 and TRBJ2-7; weak D call: TRBD1 (6 bases). V lost 2 bases and J 5 bases, leaving 13 bases between the germline ends. This CDR3 has 14 amino acids. Looked up from germline, CDR1 is MGHRA and CDR2 is YSYEKL. The CDR3 coding sequence is TGCGCCAGCAGCCAATCAGGGGTCCCCAACGAGCAGTACTTC. This codes for CASSQSGVPNEQYF.

The chain uses TRBV19 and TRBJ1-1; D perhaps matches TRBD1 (6 bases). CDR3 length: 14 residues. In germline, CDR1 is LNHDA, CDR2 SQIVND (reference sequence). The germline V and J ends were trimmed by 3 bases and 0 bases, with 8 bases remaining between them. The CDR3 DNA reads TGTGCCAGTAGTATGGGACACCTGAACACTGAAGCTTTCTTT. It specifies CASSMGHLNTEAFF.

The rearrangement links TRBV6-1 to TRBJ1-2; tentatively, D is TRBD1 (6 bases). The V end lost 8 bases, the J end lost 3 bases, and 22 bases lay between the germline ends. The germline V gene has CDR1 MNHNS and CDR2 SASEGT. CDR3 size: 16 residues. Here the CDR3 DNA reads TGTGCCAGCCGTGGAGGGGGGGGAGATTCCCACTATGGCTACACCTTC. This sequence encodes CASRGGGGDSHYGYTF.

This chain links TRBV9 with TRBJ2-1, with a weak D call TRBD2 (5 bases). Deletions cut 4 bases from V and 4 bases from J, with 18 bases between. This CDR3 is 16 amino acids long. The germline CDR1 and CDR2 sequences are SGDLS and YYNGEE. For the CDR3, the DNA is TGTGCCAGCAGCCCCTGGAGCGGAGAAATTTACAATGAGCAGTTCTTC. This translates into CASSPWSGEIYNEQFF. The variable domain in full, completed from reference TRBV9 and TRBJ2-1, reads DSGVTQTPKHLITATGQRVTLRCSPRSGDLSVYWYQQSLDQGLQFLIQYYNGEERAKGNILERFSAQQFPDLHSELNLSSLELGDSALYFCASSPWSGEIYNEQFFGPGTRLTVL.

The rearrangement uses TRBV9 and TRBJ2-1, with 11 positions matching TRBD2. CDR1 and CDR2 from the germline V gene are SGDLS and YYNGEE. This CDR3 is 16 amino acids long. The trim removed 2 bases at V and 4 bases at J, leaving 5 bases unmatched. CDR3 nucleotides: TGTGCCAGCAGCGTCCGACTAGCGGGGATGTACAATGAGCAGTTCTTC. This encodes CASSVRLAGMYNEQFF.

This rearrangement joins TRBV9 to TRBJ2-1; 7 bases are a match to TRBD2. Trimming took 4 bases from V and 4 from J; bases not matched to a gene: 14. The germline V gene has CDR1 SGDLS and CDR2 YYNGEE. CDR3 length equals 17 residues. CDR3 sequence (DNA): TGTGCCAGCAGCCCCACCCCCCTAGCGGACTATTACAATGAGCAGTTCTTC. It yields the protein CASSPTPLADYYNEQFF.

The J gene is TRBJ2-1, the V gene TRBV27, with 7 nucleotides matching TRBD2. The V and J ends lost 8 bases and 2 bases, in that order; junction bases with no gene match: 3. The CDR3 is 13 residues long. Germline assignment: CDR1 MNHEY and CDR2 SMNVEV (reference sequence). DNA of the CDR3: TGTGCCAGCGGGCTAGCGGCCTACAATGAGCAGTTCTTC. It translates to CASGLAAYNEQFF.

CDR3 in DNA: TGTGCCAGCAGCGTGGGACAGGGAGGCTCAATGACCCAGCATTTT. Encoded protein: CASSVGQGGSMTQHF. J is TRBJ1-5 and V is TRBV7-2; TRBD1 agrees at 9 bases. Germline CDR1 and CDR2: SGHTA and FQGNSA. This CDR3 comprises 15 residues. Unmatched junction bases numbered 13, after V lost 5 bases and J lost 11 bases.

The chain has TRBV4-2 and TRBJ1-2; 7 nucleotides match TRBD1. Germline assignment: CDR1 LGHNA and CDR2 YNFKEQ. This CDR3 spans 17 amino acids. Trimming took 4 bases from V and 2 from J; bases not matched to a gene: 13. CDR3 loop: CASSRARDTTGNYGYTF. The CDR3 nucleotides read TGTGCCAGCAGCCGAGCCCGAGATACGACAGGGAACTATGGCTACACCTTC.

The chain has TRBV28 and TRBJ1-6, with a possible D match to TRBD1 (5 bases). This CDR3 spans 15 amino acids. CDR1 MDHEN and CDR2 SYDVKM come from the germline V gene. The germline V and J ends were trimmed by 5 bases and 2 bases, with 10 bases remaining between them. The CDR3 loop is CASSPQGTYNSPLHF. In DNA, the CDR3 is TGTGCCAGCAGTCCTCAGGGCACCTATAATTCACCCCTCCACTTT.

The rearrangement uses TRBV5-4 and TRBJ2-2, with D hard to call. The germline CDR1 and CDR2 sequences are SGHNT and YYREEE (reference sequence). Trimming cost V 0 bases and J 0 bases, with 12 bases left between them. The CDR3 length is 17 residues. DNA for the CDR3: TGTGCCAGCAGCTTGGTAAGACTGGAGTCGAACACCGGGGAGCTGTTTTTT. It translates to CASSLVRLESNTGELFF.

The gene calls are TRBV7-9 and TRBJ2-7; D possibly corresponds to TRBD1 (5 bases). Between the trimmed V and J ends, which lost 1 base and 6 bases, there was a span of 10 bases. This CDR3 contains 13 residues. Germline-derived CDR1 and CDR2 are SEHNR and FQNEAQ (reference sequence). CDR3 in DNA: TGTGCCAGCAGCTTAGGGGGCCGGCCCGAGCAGTACTTC. It yields the protein CASSLGGRPEQYF.

This chain connects TRBV24-1 to TRBJ2-3, with unresolved D. CDR1 is KGHDR, CDR2 SFDVKD, per germline. There are 13 residues in the CDR3. The V and J ends lost 8 bases and 2 bases respectively, with 10 bases between them. CDR3 nucleotide sequence: TGTGCCACCAAAGCTGTCCACACAGATACGCAGTATTTT. It is translated as CATKAVHTDTQYF.